In its sample, the clone carrying this TCR beta chain was seen many times. The antigen is not known. Per the germline V gene, CDR1 is SGHVS and CDR2 is FQNEAQ. The CDR3 spans 13 residues. V lost 6 bases and J 8 bases, leaving 13 bases between the germline ends. This specimen belongs to a study of T cell repertoires in cytomegalovirus infection. The overall study: From public TCR beta signatures came an indication of both CMV infection and matching HLA type. General observations from the study: Based on cumulative public TCR beta family frequency, carriers of CMV plus the relevant HLA were identified. Ex vivo, HLA-C-restricted CMV-specific TCR beta clonotypes prevailed over the rest of the response.

TCRdb recomputed calls from the reads with MiXCR, one row per CDR3 protein. The sample includes fewer than 850,000 distinct CDR3 sequences, 25% to 30% of them seen just once. The chain uses TRBV7-8 and TRBJ2-2; D gene ambiguous. The source was cultured CD8+ T cells from PBMCs, collected from culture after CMV antigen stimulation. This receptor was taken from a human donor in good health (CMV status not recorded). Some clones in this sample may be carry-over from other donors' samples. The CDR3 reads CASRSPLAGELFF. In nucleotides, the CDR3 is TGTGCCAGCAGATCGCCCTTGGCGGGGGAGCTGTTTTTT.